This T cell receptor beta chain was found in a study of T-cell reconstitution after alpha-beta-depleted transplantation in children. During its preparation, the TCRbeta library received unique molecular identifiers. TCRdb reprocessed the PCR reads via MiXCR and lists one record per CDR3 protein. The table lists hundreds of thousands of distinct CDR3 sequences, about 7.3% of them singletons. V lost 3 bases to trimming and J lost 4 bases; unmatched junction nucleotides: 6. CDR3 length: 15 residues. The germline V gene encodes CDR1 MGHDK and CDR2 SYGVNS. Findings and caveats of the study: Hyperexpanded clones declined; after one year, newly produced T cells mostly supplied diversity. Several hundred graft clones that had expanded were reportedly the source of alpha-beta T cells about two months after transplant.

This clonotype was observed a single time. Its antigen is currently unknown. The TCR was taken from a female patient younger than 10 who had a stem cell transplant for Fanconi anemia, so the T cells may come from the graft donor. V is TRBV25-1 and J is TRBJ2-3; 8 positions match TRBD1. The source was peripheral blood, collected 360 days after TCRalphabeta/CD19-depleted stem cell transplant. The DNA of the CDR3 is TGTGCCAGCAGTGACAGACAGGGGCGTGCAGATACGCAGTATTTT. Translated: CASSDRQGRADTQYF.